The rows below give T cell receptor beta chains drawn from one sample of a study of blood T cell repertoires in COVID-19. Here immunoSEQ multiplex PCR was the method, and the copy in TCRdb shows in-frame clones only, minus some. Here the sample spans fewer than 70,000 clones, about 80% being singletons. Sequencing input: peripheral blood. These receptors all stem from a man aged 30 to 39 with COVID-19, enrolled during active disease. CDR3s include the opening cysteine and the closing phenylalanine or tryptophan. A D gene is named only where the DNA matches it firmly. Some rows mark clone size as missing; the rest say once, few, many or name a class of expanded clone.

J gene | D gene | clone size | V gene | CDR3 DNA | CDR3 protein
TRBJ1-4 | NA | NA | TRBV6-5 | TGTGCCAGCAGTTACCGGGCCCCGGGCGGGAATGAAAAACTGTTTTTT | CASSYRAPGGNEKLFF
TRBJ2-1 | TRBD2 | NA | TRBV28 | TGTGCCAGCAGTTTTGGACTAGCGGGGGGGGCTGAGCAGTTCTTC | CASSFGLAGGAEQFF
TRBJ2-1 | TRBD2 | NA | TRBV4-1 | TGCGCCAGCAGCCAAGAGGGACTTAGCGGGAATGAGCAGTTCTTC | CASSQEGLSGNEQFF
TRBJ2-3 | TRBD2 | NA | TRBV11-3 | TGTGCCAGCAGCCACACTAGCGGGTACTTCACAGATACGCAGTATTTT | CASSHTSGYFTDTQYF
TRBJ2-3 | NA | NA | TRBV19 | TGTGCCAGTGGGACAACAGGGGATACGCAGTATTTT | CASGTTGDTQYF
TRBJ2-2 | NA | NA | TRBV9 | TGTGCCAGCAGCGTAGAGGGGGCCGGGGAGCTGTTTTTT | CASSVEGAGELFF
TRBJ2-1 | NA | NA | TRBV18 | TGTGCCAGCTCACCCTACGTAGACAATGAGCAGTTCTTC | CASSPYVDNEQFF
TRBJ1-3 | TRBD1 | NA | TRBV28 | TGTGCCAGCAGTTTGAGGGACAGGTTTGGAAACACCATATATTTT | CASSLRDRFGNTIYF
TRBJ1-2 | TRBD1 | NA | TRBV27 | TGTGCCAGCAGTCTTACCACCACAGGGGACGAAGGCTACACCTTC | CASSLTTTGDEGYTF
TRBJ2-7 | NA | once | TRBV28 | TGTGCCAGCAGTCCGATACAGGGAAACGAGCAGTACTTC | CASSPIQGNEQYF
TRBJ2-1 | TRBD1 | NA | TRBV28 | TGTGCCAGCAGTACCCTTGGGACAGGGACCTACAATGAGCAGTTCTTC | CASSTLGTGTYNEQFF
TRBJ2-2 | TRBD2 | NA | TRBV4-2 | TGTGCCAGCAGCCAAAGACTAGCGGGGGCCTCGAGGGGGGAGCTGTTTTTT | CASSQRLAGASRGELFF
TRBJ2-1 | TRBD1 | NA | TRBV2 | TGTGCCAGCAGGATATGGACAGGGTCCAATGAGCAGTTCTTC | CASRIWTGSNEQFF
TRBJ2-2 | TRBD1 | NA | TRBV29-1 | TGCAGCGGGGGACAGATGAACACCGGGGAGCTGTTTTTT | CSGGQMNTGELFF
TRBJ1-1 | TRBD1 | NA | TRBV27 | TGTGCCAGCAGAAGAACGGGACAGGGGGGGACTGAAGCTTTCTTT | CASRRTGQGGTEAFF